This section outlines one T cell receptor (beta chain) sequence together with its context. Its antigen is not identified. Other DNA sequences from this sample encode an identical CDR3 as well. With 0 bases removed from V and 2 bases from J, the gap between germline ends came to 5 bases. This CDR3 is 13 amino acids long. Germline CDR1 reads SGHRS; CDR2 reads YFSETQ. The repertoire was sequenced with immunoSEQ multiplex PCR; TCRdb's copy has only in-frame clones and lacks some. The sample has roughly 2,300,000 clones, just under 95% seen once. The source of the sample is a study of shared clonotypes between healthy human individuals. Background on the study: Donors had three CD4 naive, three CD4 memory, two CD8 naive and one CD8 memory plate apiece.

Findings and limits, study-wide: Relative to clonotypes present in all four donors, those not shared had lower generation probabilities.

The clonotype comes from a man younger than 30 in good health. Some clones in this sample may be carry-over from other donors' samples. The V and J genes are TRBV5-1 and TRBJ1-1; D not certain. The sample was naive CD4+ T cells from PBMCs. The subset: CD45RA+ positively selected. CDR3: CASSLELNTEAFF. In DNA, the CDR3 is TGCGCCAGCAGCTTGGAATTAAACACTGAAGCTTTCTTT.